Listed here are 14 T cell receptor beta chains from one sample, sequenced in a study of blood T cell repertoires in COVID-19. Profiled with immunoSEQ multiplex PCR; TCRdb holds only in-frame clones, not every one. The data contain 190,000 or so clones, around 84% of them singletons. The sample taken for sequencing was peripheral blood. The receptors were gathered from a man aged 35 to 55 with active or convalescent COVID-19.

This sequence joins TRBV2 and TRBJ1-1; D is possibly TRBD1 (5 bases). The V gene lost 8 bases and the J gene lost 5 bases, with 6 bases spanning the gap. The CDR3 is 10 residues long. Germline-derived CDR1 and CDR2 are SNHLY and FYNNEI. CDR3 bases: TGTGCCAGCGGGGGGACTGAAGCTTTCTTT. It encodes CASGGTEAFF.

The genes are TRBV11-2 and TRBJ2-7; D might be TRBD2 (6 bases). Germline CDR1 SGHAT, CDR2 FQNNGV. V was cut by 5 bases and J by 3 bases, with 20 bases left in between. CDR3 length: 16 residues. CDR3 amino acids: CASSPFPSGEYYEQYF. CDR3 DNA sequence: TGTGCCAGCAGCCCCTTCCCCTCGGGGGAGTACTACGAGCAGTACTTC.

V usage is TRBV5-1 and J usage is TRBJ1-1; no reliable D call. The germline V gene encodes CDR1 SGHRS and CDR2 YFSETQ. The CDR3 has 14 residues. Deletions cut 0 bases from V and 5 bases from J, with 11 bases between. CDR3 in DNA: TGCGCCAGCAGCTTGGCCGAGATGAGAACTGAAGCTTTCTTT. The encoded protein is CASSLAEMRTEAFF.

This clone came up once. This chain uses TRBV19 with TRBJ1-4; the match to TRBD1 covers 7 bases. V dropped 5 bases and J dropped 7; count of bases not matched to a gene: 7. The CDR3 totals 14 residues. The germline gives CDR1 LNHDA, CDR2 SQIVND (reference sequence). The chain's CDR3 is CASSPGTAVEKLFF. CDR3 sequence (DNA): TGTGCCAGTAGTCCCGGGACAGCGGTTGAAAAACTGTTTTTT. Filled out from reference TRBV19 and TRBJ1-4, the complete variable domain reads DGGITQSPKYLFRKEGQNVTLSCEQNLNHDAMYWYRQDPGQGLRLIYYSQIVNDFQKGDIAEGYSVSREKKESFPLTVTSAQKNPTAFYLCASSPGTAVEKLFFGSGTQLSVL.

The CDR3 sequence is CARIRAGTGPPDGYTF. Here the CDR3 DNA reads TGTGCCAGGATCCGAGCCGGGACAGGACCCCCCGATGGCTACACCTTC. This chain uses TRBV2 with TRBJ1-2; 8 bases map to TRBD1. The V segment lost 9 bases and the J segment 6 bases; nucleotides outside the gene matches: 18. In germline, CDR1 is SNHLY, CDR2 FYNNEI. The CDR3 runs 16 residues.

The V and J genes are TRBV2 and TRBJ1-5; TRBD1 aligns across 10 bases. J lost 2 bases, V lost 8 bases, and 0 bases had no gene match. The CDR3 is 13 residues long. Germline CDR1 is SNHLY and CDR2 is FYNNEI. The DNA for the CDR3 is TGTGCCAGCGGGACAGGGGGCAATCAGCCCCAGCATTTT. Its protein product is CASGTGGNQPQHF.

The chain couples TRBV11-3 to TRBJ2-1; D perhaps matches TRBD2 (5 bases). CDR3 size: 13 residues. V gave up 5 bases and J gave up 12 bases, with 17 bases separating them. Looked up from germline, CDR1 is SGHNT and CDR2 is YENEEA. CDR3 in amino acids: CASSARDLPGQFF. The CDR3 DNA follows: TGTGCCAGCAGCGCCCGGGATTTACCCGGGCAGTTCTTC. Combining the CDR3 with reference TRBV11-3 and TRBJ2-1 gives the whole variable domain EAGVVQSPRYKIIEKKQPVAFWCNPISGHNTLYWYLQNLGQGPELLIRYENEEAVDDSQLPKDRFSAERLKGVDSTLKIQPAELGDSAVYLCASSARDLPGQFFGPGTRLTVL.

The sample holds one count of this clone. The chain has TRBV14 and TRBJ1-1; the D gene is possibly TRBD1 (5 bases). This CDR3 region has 15 residues. Germline CDR1 reads SGHDN; CDR2 reads FVKESK. V was cut by 3 bases and J by 5 bases, with 16 bases left in between. CDR3 region: CASSHSAGVWTEAFF. The CDR3 nucleotides read TGTGCCAGCAGCCACAGCGCGGGGGTATGGACTGAAGCTTTCTTT.

The J gene is TRBJ1-2, the V gene TRBV6-6; 9 positions match TRBD1. Germline V CDR1 and CDR2: MNHNY, SVGAGI (reference sequence). This CDR3 comprises 16 residues. The V segment lost 6 bases and the J segment 0 bases; nucleotides outside the gene matches: 8. DNA for the CDR3: TGTGCCAGCAGATCCGGGACAGGGAGAGCTAACTATGGCTACACCTTC. Translating gives CASRSGTGRANYGYTF.

The rearrangement joins TRBV7-9 to TRBJ1-2; 7 bases line up with TRBD1. CDR1 and CDR2 (germline): SEHNR, FQNEAQ (reference sequence). The CDR3 length is 13 residues. The junction had 5 bases not matched to a gene; V was cut back by 4 bases and J by 6 bases. CDR3 coding DNA: TGTGCCAGCAGCTCGGGACAGAGAGATGGCTACACCTTC. Its translation: CASSSGQRDGYTF.

The rearrangement joins TRBV29-1 to TRBJ2-5, with TRBD1 identical over 7 bases. Germline CDR1 is SQVTM and CDR2 is ANQGSEA. CDR3 length: 13 amino acids. V was clipped by 5 bases and J by 4 bases; unmatched bases: 7. CDR3 sequence (DNA): TGCAGCGTTACGACAGGGTCCCGAGAGACCCAGTACTTC. As protein: CSVTTGSRETQYF.

V and J are TRBV29-1 and TRBJ1-1; D is undetermined. Trimming took 7 bases from V and 2 from J, leaving 14 bases between them. In germline, CDR1 is SQVTM, CDR2 ANQGSEA. CDR3 length: 13 residues. CDR3 nucleotide sequence: TGCAGCGGCAACAGTGATCGAAACACTGAAGCTTTCTTT. Translating it yields CSGNSDRNTEAFF. The variable domain in full, completed from reference TRBV29-1 and TRBJ1-1, reads SAVISQKPSRDICQRGTSLTIQCQVDSQVTMMFWYRQQPGQSLTLIATANQGSEATYESGFVIDKFPISRPNLTFSTLTVSNMSPEDSSIYLCSGNSDRNTEAFFGQGTRLTVV.

This clone was seen a handful of times. This rearrangement joins TRBV28 to TRBJ1-2; 9 nucleotides align to TRBD1. CDR3 length equals 13 residues. The V gene's germline CDR1 is MDHEN and CDR2 SYDVKM. V lost 5 bases to trimming and J lost 6 bases; unmatched junction nucleotides: 4. CDR3 residues: CASSQGQGDGYTF. The CDR3 nucleotides are TGTGCCAGCAGTCAGGGACAGGGAGATGGCTACACCTTC.

A single count supports this clone. The CDR3 nucleotides are TGTGCCATCAGTGATCCGAATAGCGGGGGGGCCTACAATGAGCAGTTCTTC. This encodes CAISDPNSGGAYNEQFF. The V call is TRBV10-3, the J call TRBJ2-1, with 11 bases lining up with TRBD2. V lost 3 bases to trimming and J lost 2 bases; unmatched junction nucleotides: 6. The CDR3 totals 17 residues. Germline V gene sequence: CDR1 ENHRY, CDR2 SYGVKD.